One and the same sample provided the 12 T cell receptor beta chains below, sequenced in a study of blood T cells in healthy people across ages. A sample-barcoded 5' primer and a J-beta primer mix were used in a second PCR of roughly 7 to 12 cycles. Each CDR3 protein is one row after TCRdb ran MiXCR on the 5' RACE reads. Here the sample spans about 1.7 million distinct CDR3 sequences, roughly 27% being singletons. The source material was blood. The source is a woman in her thirties in good health.

Details on this clonotype: A much more abundant neighbour one base away suggests this may be a read error. The chain joins TRBV27 to TRBJ2-7; 10 bases match TRBD1. CDR1 and CDR2 (germline): MNHEY, SMNVEV (reference sequence). This CDR3 is 14 amino acids long. For the CDR3, the DNA is TGTACCAGCAGTTTCCAGGGACAGGGGCGCGAGCAGTACTTC. It specifies CTSSFQGQGREQYF.

For this clonotype: Sequence at one end of the junction differs from germline and may be a read error. This chain uses TRBV7-9 with TRBJ2-3; 7 bases agree with TRBD1. This CDR3 contains 15 residues. Looked up from germline, CDR1 is SEHNR and CDR2 is FQNEAQ (reference sequence). The CDR3 protein is CVSSFRQGVSDTQYF. The DNA of the CDR3 is TGTGTCAGCAGCTTTCGTCAGGGGGTCTCAGATACGCAGTATTTT.

In its sample, this clonotype was seen a few times. Written as DNA, the CDR3 is TGCGCCATCTACGACGGTTTCACAGATACGCAGTATTTT. It is translated as CAIYDGFTDTQYF. V usage is TRBV10-2 and J usage is TRBJ2-3, with D unresolved. Germline CDR1 reads WSHSY; CDR2 reads SAAADI. The CDR3 contains 13 residues. V was trimmed by 10 bases and J by 2 bases, leaving 13 bases between them.

This clonotype was recorded at least ten times. CDR3 coding DNA: TGCGCCAGCAGTAACCCGGGACAGGGCAACGAGCAGTACTTC. As protein: CASSNPGQGNEQYF. The chain employs TRBV10-2 and TRBJ2-7, with 9 bases that match TRBD1. With V trimmed by 5 bases and J by 5 bases, 7 bases remained unmatched. CDR1 and CDR2 from the germline V gene are WSHSY and SAAADI. The CDR3 runs to 14 residues.

This clonotype was detected only a few times. The chain employs TRBV12-3 or TRBV12-4 and TRBJ2-7; tentatively, D is TRBD1 (6 bases). The CDR3 extends over 14 amino acids. V lost 5 bases and J 3 bases, leaving 14 bases between the germline ends. CDR3 bases: TGTGCCAGCAGTCATAATCGACAGGTCTACGAGCAGTACTTC. Translating it yields CASSHNRQVYEQYF.

The genes are TRBV27 and TRBJ1-4; D gene unclear. V was shortened by 3 bases and J by 8 bases, with 13 bases between the two germline ends. This CDR3 contains 14 residues. Germline values: CDR1 MNHEY, CDR2 SMNVEV (reference sequence). CDR3 nucleotides: TGTGCCAGCAGTTTCTCCAGGATAGGCGAAAAACTGTTTTTT. Amino acid sequence: CASSFSRIGEKLFF.

This clonotype was counted a single time. This rearrangement joins TRBV5-1 to TRBJ2-3; TRBD2 agrees at 8 bases. J lost 5 bases, V lost 0 bases, and 2 bases had no gene match. In germline, CDR1 is SGHRS, CDR2 YFSETQ. This CDR3 contains 14 residues. The CDR3 protein is CASSLVSGEDTQYF. The CDR3 coding sequence is TGCGCCAGCAGCTTGGTTAGCGGGGAAGATACGCAGTATTTT.

The chain uses TRBV28 and TRBJ1-5; maybe TRBD1 (5 bases). Germline values: CDR1 MDHEN, CDR2 SYDVKM. V was shortened by 8 bases and J by 4 bases, with 12 bases between the two germline ends. This CDR3 has 13 residues. The CDR3 DNA follows: TGTGCCAGCCGGCGACAGTGGAATCAGCCCCAGCATTTT. The encoded protein is CASRRQWNQPQHF.

The chain uses TRBV20-1 and TRBJ2-3, with D maybe TRBD2 (6 bases). From germline, CDR1 is DFQATT and CDR2 SNEGSKA (reference sequence). With 1 base removed from V and 3 bases from J, the gap between germline ends came to 14 bases. This CDR3 spans 15 amino acids. CDR3 bases: TGCAGTGCTAGAGGGCTGACTAGTAAGACAGATACGCAGTATTTT. It specifies CSARGLTSKTDTQYF.

This clonotype occurred a few times. V and J are TRBV5-1 and TRBJ2-1, with D perhaps matching TRBD2 (6 bases). This CDR3 is 14 amino acids long. V lost 3 bases and J lost 8, with 15 bases in between. Germline CDR1 SGHRS, CDR2 YFSETQ. The CDR3 spells CASSWRVVGDEQFF. The CDR3 DNA is TGCGCCAGCAGCTGGAGGGTAGTGGGGGATGAGCAGTTCTTC.

This clonotype has just a few counts. V and J are TRBV19 and TRBJ2-4; D gene ambiguous. The CDR3 totals 15 residues. The ends were cut back, 3 bases at V and 0 bases at J, with 9 bases in the middle. The V gene's germline CDR1 is LNHDA and CDR2 SQIVND (reference sequence). The CDR3 loop reads CASSMGGLAKNIQYF. The DNA for the CDR3 is TGTGCCAGTAGTATGGGCGGTCTAGCCAAAAACATTCAGTACTTC. Full variable domain (outside the CDR3, taken from reference TRBV19 and TRBJ2-4): DGGITQSPKYLFRKEGQNVTLSCEQNLNHDAMYWYRQDPGQGLRLIYYSQIVNDFQKGDIAEGYSVSREKKESFPLTVTSAQKNPTAFYLCASSMGGLAKNIQYFGAGTRLSVL.

This clonotype was detected ten times or more. Written as DNA, the CDR3 is TGTGCCAGCAGTGTCCCCGGGACAGGGAAGTTCGAGCAGTACTTC. Its protein product is CASSVPGTGKFEQYF. This chain uses TRBV6-1 with TRBJ2-7; 9 bases are a match to TRBD1. The V gene's germline CDR1 is MNHNS and CDR2 SASEGT. V was pared by 4 bases and J by 6 bases, with 10 bases of the junction left unmatched. This CDR3 region has 15 residues.